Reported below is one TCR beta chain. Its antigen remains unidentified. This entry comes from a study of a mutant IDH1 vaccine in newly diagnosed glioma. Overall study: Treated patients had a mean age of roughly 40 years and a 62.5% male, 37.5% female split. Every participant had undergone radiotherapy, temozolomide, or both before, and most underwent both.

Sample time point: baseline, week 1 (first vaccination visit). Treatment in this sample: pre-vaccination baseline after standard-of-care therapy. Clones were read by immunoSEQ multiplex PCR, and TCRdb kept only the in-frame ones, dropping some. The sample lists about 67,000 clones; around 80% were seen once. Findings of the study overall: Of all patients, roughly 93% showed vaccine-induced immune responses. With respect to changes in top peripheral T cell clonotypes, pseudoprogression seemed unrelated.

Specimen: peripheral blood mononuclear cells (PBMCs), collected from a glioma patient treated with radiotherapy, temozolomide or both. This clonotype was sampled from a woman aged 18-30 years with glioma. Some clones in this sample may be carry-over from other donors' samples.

CDR3 in DNA: TGTGCCAGTAGTGCCACAGGGATCAGCTACGAGCAGTACTTC. Its protein is CASSATGISYEQYF. The V gene is TRBV19, the J gene TRBJ2-7, with D possibly TRBD1 on 6 matching bases. V was trimmed by 5 bases and J by 3 bases, leaving 14 bases between them. The CDR3 extends over 14 amino acids. Per the germline V gene, CDR1 is LNHDA and CDR2 is SQIVND (reference sequence). Looking up the rest from reference TRBV19 and TRBJ2-7 gives the full variable domain: DGGITQSPKYLFRKEGQNVTLSCEQNLNHDAMYWYRQDPGQGLRLIYYSQIVNDFQKGDIAEGYSVSREKKESFPLTVTSAQKNPTAFYLCASSATGISYEQYFGPGTRLTVT.